These 18 T cell receptor beta chains share one sample of origin, sequenced in a study of blood T cell repertoires in COVID-19. Sequencing was performed with immunoSEQ multiplex PCR; in TCRdb, only in-frame clones are kept and a portion is missing. The sample lists about 300,000 clones; roughly 85% were seen once. The sequencing input was PBMCs or T cells enriched from blood (not recorded which). The receptors were gathered from a woman younger than 45 who had been exposed to COVID-19.

V gene TRBV30 combines with J gene TRBJ1-1; the D is unclear. V was pared by 2 bases and J by 0 bases, with 10 bases between. This CDR3 comprises 14 residues. Germline CDR1 is GTSNPN and CDR2 is SVGIG (reference sequence). CDR3 coding DNA: TGTGCCTGGAGTCGTAGAAGCTTGAACACTGAAGCTTTCTTT. It codes for CAWSRRSLNTEAFF.

The CDR3 DNA reads TGTGCCAGCAAGATACAGGGCTACGAGCAGTACTTC. Protein product: CASKIQGYEQYF. V and J are TRBV28 and TRBJ2-7; D perhaps matches TRBD1 (6 bases). This CDR3 has 12 amino acids. Trimming pared 7 bases from V and 3 bases from J, leaving 10 bases between. Germline V gene lookup returns CDR1 MDHEN and CDR2 SYDVKM.

The chain uses TRBV2 and TRBJ2-1; 7 bases fit TRBD1. This CDR3 spans 14 amino acids. Per the germline V gene, CDR1 is SNHLY and CDR2 is FYNNEI. The J segment lost 8 bases and the V segment lost 4 bases, leaving 8 bases of the junction unmatched. CDR3 amino acids: CASSVNRGGHEQFF. As DNA, the CDR3 is TGTGCCAGCAGTGTAAACAGGGGCGGCCATGAGCAGTTCTTC.

The chain has TRBV6-4 and TRBJ1-3; D not certain. The CDR3 extends over 15 amino acids. Germline V gives CDR1 MRHNA, CDR2 SNTAGT. V was trimmed by 6 bases and J by 0 bases, leaving 12 bases between them. The CDR3 DNA sequence: TGTGCCAGCAGCGCGGACGGGAACTCTGGAAACACCATATATTTT. Protein product: CASSADGNSGNTIYF.

J is TRBJ1-3 and V is TRBV4-3; 7 positions match TRBD1. The germline V gene has CDR1 LGHNA and CDR2 YSLEER. CDR3 size: 17 residues. Trimming took 3 bases from V and 4 from J; bases not matched to a gene: 12. The CDR3 loop is CASSQSIQGIVGNTIYF. The DNA for the CDR3 is TGCGCCAGCAGCCAGTCTATACAGGGGATAGTCGGAAACACCATATATTTT.

This chain joins TRBV2 and TRBJ2-3, with TRBD1 matching over 8 bases. The V segment lost 9 bases and the J segment 3 bases; nucleotides outside the gene matches: 8. CDR1 is SNHLY and CDR2 is FYNNEI in the germline V gene. The CDR3 sequence is 14 residues long. The CDR3, as DNA: TGTGCCAGTAAACAGGGGGTTTGGACAGATACGCAGTATTTT. This gives the protein CASKQGVWTDTQYF.

This chain connects TRBV19 to TRBJ2-1, with 8 positions matching TRBD2. There are 15 residues in the CDR3. Germline trimming cut 5 bases from V and 0 bases from J; bases unmatched to any gene: 3. CDR1 is LNHDA and CDR2 is SQIVND in the germline V gene (reference sequence). The CDR3 region is CASSLGGGSYNEQFF. CDR3 in DNA: TGTGCCAGTAGTCTCGGGGGGGGCTCCTACAATGAGCAGTTCTTC.

This clone was recorded only once. V usage is TRBV19 and J usage is TRBJ2-5; TRBD1 matches 7 bases. The CDR3 totals 16 residues. CDR1 is LNHDA and CDR2 is SQIVND in the germline V gene (reference sequence). V gave up 3 bases and J gave up 0 bases; unmatched junction bases: 7. The chain's CDR3 is CASSIGQALYQETQYF. The CDR3 DNA reads as TGTGCCAGTAGTATCGGACAGGCCCTGTACCAAGAGACCCAGTACTTC.

The chain is built from TRBV5-6 and TRBJ1-6; 11 bases line up with TRBD1. V dropped 0 bases and J dropped 8; count of bases not matched to a gene: 1. The CDR3 covers 15 residues. Germline CDR1 reads SGHDT; CDR2 reads YYEEEE. The CDR3 reads CASSLEGQGDSPLHF. The CDR3 coding sequence is TGTGCCAGCAGCTTGGAGGGACAGGGGGATTCACCCCTCCACTTT.

The chain recombines TRBV6-2 or TRBV6-3 with TRBJ1-2; 8 nucleotides match TRBD1. The CDR3 runs to 17 residues. V was pared by 2 bases and J by 4 bases, with 12 bases of the junction left unmatched. In germline, CDR1 is MNHEY, CDR2 SVGEGT. CDR3 loop: CASSYLSGGRGLYGYTF. The CDR3 nucleotides read TGTGCCAGCAGTTACCTGTCAGGGGGCAGGGGCCTCTATGGCTACACCTTC.

This chain connects TRBV10-1 to TRBJ2-7; the D gene is possibly TRBD1 (5 bases). Trimming removed 6 bases at V and 7 bases at J, with 25 bases between. CDR3 length equals 16 residues. CDR1 and CDR2 from the germline V gene are WNHNN and SYGVQD (reference sequence). CDR3 residues: CASRAPGRRTAGEQYF. In DNA form, the CDR3 reads TGCGCCAGCAGAGCCCCGGGCAGGCGGACCGCAGGGGAGCAGTACTTC.

The gene calls are TRBV5-1 and TRBJ2-1; D might be TRBD1 (6 bases). Germline V gene sequence: CDR1 SGHRS, CDR2 YFSETQ. Trimming cost V 0 bases and J 8 bases, with 6 bases left between them. The CDR3 spans 12 residues. The CDR3 is CASSLEGDEQFF. The CDR3 coding sequence is TGCGCCAGCAGCTTGGAGGGGGATGAGCAGTTCTTC.

CDR3 in amino acids: CASSPRDTSTDTQYF. The DNA of the CDR3 is TGCGCCAGCAGCCCCCGGGACACAAGCACAGATACGCAGTATTTT. V is TRBV5-1 and J is TRBJ2-3; D is possibly TRBD1 (6 bases). This CDR3 spans 15 amino acids. From germline, CDR1 is SGHRS and CDR2 YFSETQ. Trimming removed 4 bases at V and 0 bases at J, with 12 bases between.

The V gene is TRBV28, the J gene TRBJ2-5; possible D gene TRBD2, 6 bases. V lost 5 bases and J 0 bases, leaving 13 bases between the germline ends. Germline V lookup: CDR1 MDHEN, CDR2 SYDVKM. The CDR3 sequence is 15 residues long. The CDR3 protein is CASSGASEYQETQYF. The CDR3 DNA follows: TGTGCCAGCAGTGGCGCTAGCGAGTACCAAGAGACCCAGTACTTC. The whole variable domain, remainder taken from reference TRBV28 and TRBJ2-5, is DVKVTQSSRYLVKRTGEKVFLECVQDMDHENMFWYRQDPGLGLRLIYFSYDVKMKEKGDIPEGYSVSREKKERFSLILESASTNQTSMYLCASSGASEYQETQYFGPGTRLLVL.

Remarks on this clone: Different DNA sequences within this sample yield the same CDR3. V is TRBV5-1 and J is TRBJ2-1, with a weak D call TRBD2 (5 bases). The V gene lost 1 base and the J gene lost 4 bases, with 9 bases spanning the gap. Per the germline V gene, CDR1 is SGHRS and CDR2 is YFSETQ. There are 14 residues in the CDR3. The CDR3, as DNA: TGCGCCAGCAGCTTGAGCGGAGGTTACAATGAGCAGTTCTTC. Translation: CASSLSGGYNEQFF. The full variable domain, with the rest looked up from reference TRBV5-1 and TRBJ2-1, is KAGVTQTPRYLIKTRGQQVTLSCSPISGHRSVSWYQQTPGQGLQFLFEYFSETQRNKGNFPGRFSGRQFSNSRSEMNVSTLELGDSALYLCASSLSGGYNEQFFGPGTRLTVL.

The chain combines TRBV7-3 with TRBJ2-5, with 9 bases lining up with TRBD1. The CDR3 length is 14 residues. From germline, CDR1 is SGHTA and CDR2 FQGTGA. After removal of 4 bases from V and 5 bases from J, the junction contained 5 bases not matched to a gene. The CDR3 bases are TGTGCCAGCAGCTCCCCGGACAGGGGCGAGACCCAGTACTTC. The encoded protein is CASSSPDRGETQYF.

The chain combines TRBV2 with TRBJ1-5, with no clear D. The V end was cut by 4 bases, the J end by 0 bases, with 10 bases between. This CDR3 has 15 amino acids. Germline V CDR1 and CDR2: SNHLY, FYNNEI. The CDR3 DNA reads TGTGCCAGCAGTGGAGAGAAGCTTAGCAATCAGCCCCAGCATTTT. It yields the protein CASSGEKLSNQPQHF.

The chain has TRBV5-1 and TRBJ1-2; unclear D gene. CDR1 is SGHRS and CDR2 is YFSETQ in the germline V gene. The CDR3 extends over 12 amino acids. V was cut by 4 bases and J by 8 bases, with 12 bases left in between. This CDR3 reads CASSPDNVGYTF. The CDR3 DNA reads as TGCGCCAGCAGCCCTGACAACGTCGGCTACACCTTC. Full variable domain (outside the CDR3, taken from reference TRBV5-1 and TRBJ1-2): KAGVTQTPRYLIKTRGQQVTLSCSPISGHRSVSWYQQTPGQGLQFLFEYFSETQRNKGNFPGRFSGRQFSNSRSEMNVSTLELGDSALYLCASSPDNVGYTFGSGTRLTVV.